These 8 T cell receptor beta chains were all obtained from the same sample, sequenced in a study of blood T cells in healthy people across ages. A sample-barcoded 5' primer and a J-beta primer mix were used in a second PCR of roughly 7 to 11 cycles. In TCRdb, the 5' RACE reads were re-called with MiXCR into one record per CDR3 protein. Of approximately 1,100,000 distinct CDR3 sequences detected, around 43% appear once; the ten largest clones hold 18%. The sequenced material came from blood. These receptor sequences come from a woman between 55 and 75 years old in good health.

This clonotype appeared a few times. The CDR3 reads CATSDHSRDRGDTQYF. The CDR3 region has the DNA TGTGCCACCAGTGATCACTCCCGGGACAGAGGAGATACGCAGTATTTT. The chain uses TRBV24-1 and TRBJ2-3, with 7 bases identical to TRBD1. V was clipped by 3 bases and J by 5 bases; unmatched bases: 10. CDR1 and CDR2 from the germline V gene are KGHDR and SFDVKD. The CDR3 totals 16 residues.

The genes are TRBV18 and TRBJ1-1; D remains unclear. The V end lost 4 bases, the J end lost 6 bases, and 9 bases lay between the germline ends. The CDR3 has 12 amino acids. CDR1 KGHSH and CDR2 LQKENI come from the germline V gene. In nucleotides, the CDR3 is TGTGCCAGCTCACAACCGGGGTCTGAAGCTTTCTTT. Translating it yields CASSQPGSEAFF.

The chain links TRBV28 to TRBJ1-5; D not certain. There are 13 residues in the CDR3. V was cut by 1 base and J by 6 bases, with 7 bases left in between. Per the germline V gene, CDR1 is MDHEN and CDR2 is SYDVKM. The CDR3 here is CASSLLASQPQHF. For the CDR3, the DNA is TGTGCCAGCAGTTTATTGGCGTCTCAGCCCCAGCATTTT.

This clonotype was counted at least ten times. The gene calls are TRBV20-1 and TRBJ1-1; TRBD1 might be the D (5 bases). The CDR3 is 13 amino acids. Germline V gives CDR1 DFQATT, CDR2 SNEGSKA (reference sequence). V lost 1 base to trimming and J lost 7 bases, with 13 bases between them. The CDR3 DNA follows: TGCAGTGCTAGAGGTCCGAGGACATTTGAAGCTTTCTTT. Translated, it gives CSARGPRTFEAFF.

This clonotype occurred a few times. This rearrangement joins TRBV24-1 to TRBJ2-3, with 12 bases matching TRBD2. There are 18 residues in the CDR3. With V trimmed by 5 bases and J by 3 bases, 11 bases remained unmatched. Germline lookup yields CDR1 KGHDR and CDR2 SFDVKD. CDR3 DNA: TGTGCCACCAGTGCTGTGGGCACCGGGACTAGCGGGACAGATACGCAGTATTTT. It specifies CATSAVGTGTSGTDTQYF.

The chain employs TRBV24-1 and TRBJ2-2, with a tentative D call TRBD1 (5 bases). Germline CDR1 KGHDR, CDR2 SFDVKD. There are 16 residues in the CDR3. V was cut by 3 bases and J by 1 base, with 11 bases left in between. CDR3 sequence: CATSDRQPVNTGELFF. The CDR3 region has the DNA TGTGCCACCAGTGATCGACAGCCGGTGAACACCGGGGAGCTGTTTTTT.

This clonotype was picked up a small number of times. This chain uses TRBV25-1 with TRBJ1-5; no clear D. Germline assignment: CDR1 MGHDK and CDR2 SYGVNS. The V end lost 1 base, the J end lost 7 bases, and 8 bases lay between the germline ends. The CDR3 sequence is 13 residues long. Here the CDR3 reads CASSESDMQPQHF. DNA of the CDR3: TGTGCCAGCAGTGAATCAGACATGCAGCCCCAGCATTTT. The full variable domain, completed using reference TRBV25-1 and TRBJ1-5, is EADIYQTPRYLVIGTGKKITLECSQTMGHDKMYWYQQDPGMELHLIHYSYGVNSTEKGDLSSESTVSRIRTEHFPLTLESARPSHTSQYLCASSESDMQPQHFGDGTRLSIL.

The chain couples TRBV24-1 to TRBJ2-7; D perhaps matches TRBD1 (5 bases). Trimming stripped 3 bases from V and 6 bases from J, with 11 bases between. Germline V CDR1 and CDR2: KGHDR, SFDVKD. The CDR3 runs to 13 residues. The CDR3: CATSDAGNPEQYF. The DNA for the CDR3 is TGTGCCACCAGTGATGCAGGGAATCCCGAGCAGTACTTC.